Included here is one T cell receptor beta chain sequence, with context. This CDR3 contains 14 residues. Per germline, CDR1 SGHRS and CDR2 YFSETQ. Losses at the gene ends were 0 bases for V and 5 bases for J; bases not matched to a gene: 5. The sample belongs to a study of memory CD4+ T cells and cytomegalovirus serostatus. Assay: immunoSEQ multiplex PCR; the TCRdb copy retains only in-frame clones and omits some. The top ten clones hold around 0.84% of a sample with 84,000 or so clones, approximately 80% of them seen once. The sort gate was single viable CD3+CD4+CD8-CD45RO+ cells for memory CD4+ T cells.

The sequencing sample was made of memory CD4+ T cells from blood. The sequence derives from an adult in good health and CMV-seronegative. The chain joins TRBV5-1 to TRBJ2-7; TRBD2 aligns across 7 bases. CDR3 DNA sequence: TGCGCCAGCAGCTTGGGGCAGGGAGGGGACGAGCAGTACTTC. The encoded protein is CASSLGQGGDEQYF.